The clone carrying this TCR beta chain was seen at least ten times. Antigen: not known. The entry originates in a study of cytotoxic CD8 clonotypes in ibrutinib-treated CLL. Whole-study findings and limits: Rising at ibrutinib response, clonality subsequently fell back toward baseline at progression. The study found public clonotypes uncommon, contracting or stable on treatment. Clonality at baseline surpassed age-matched healthy donors and tracked circulating CD8+ T-cell counts.

Here immunoSEQ multiplex PCR was the method, and the copy in TCRdb shows in-frame clones only, minus some. This table has some 200,000 clones, just under 80% appearing once. V was trimmed by 3 bases and J by 7 bases, leaving 12 bases between them. The germline CDR1 and CDR2 sequences are MNHNS and SASEGT. This CDR3 region has 13 residues. The clonotype comes from a human donor with chronic lymphocytic leukemia. The chain couples TRBV6-1 to TRBJ1-2; D not resolved. The sample consisted of PBMCs, taken after 12 months of ibrutinib treatment. Here the CDR3 DNA reads TGTGCCAGCAGTGAGATAAGCGGTTCTGGCTACACCTTC. This sequence encodes CASSEISGSGYTF.